The TCR beta chain under discussion was sequenced for a study of OX40 agonist ivuxolimab in advanced cancers. Study at large: Males comprised 70% to 90% of the group, whose mean age was roughly 64 years (range roughly 20 to 85).

Samples of blood were obtained at baseline, on cycle 4 day 1, and on cycle 7 day 1. Germline CDR1 and CDR2: MNHEY and SMNVEV (reference sequence). Trimming took off 7 bases at V and 6 bases at J, with 14 bases between the two ends. This CDR3 region has 13 residues. The data were produced by immunoSEQ multiplex PCR, yet TCRdb's version contains in-frame clones alone and is incomplete. Of about 26,000 clones in the sample, more than 70% were seen once. This clone is medium-sized. The genes are TRBV27 and TRBJ2-3, with unresolved D. The source material was CD4+ or CD8+ T cells sorted from blood, sampled in a trial of the OX40 agonist ivuxolimab. The TCR sequence derives from an adult with an advanced solid tumor such as melanoma, head and neck, liver or kidney cancer. CDR3 DNA: TGTGCCAGCACCTTTACCGTTTGGGATACGCAGTATTTT. Translating it yields CASTFTVWDTQYF.